This TCR beta chain was observed in a study of T cells after yellow fever vaccination. On the study more broadly: The SMART-Seq v4 Ultra Low Input method served to prepare the low-cell-number fractions.

This clonotype was seen many times. Study findings and constraints: Post-booster reappearance was seen for most primary-vaccination clones (roughly 96% CD4, around 90% CD8).

MiXCR was run by TCRdb on the 5' RACE reads, yielding one entry per CDR3 protein. The top ten hold about 0.98% of the sample, which has 20,000 to 25,000 distinct CDR3 sequences, 3.4% seen once. Germline V lookup: CDR1 SGHTA, CDR2 FQGNSA. The CDR3 extends over 15 amino acids. The V end was cut by 4 bases, the J end by 4 bases, with 14 bases between. The V call is TRBV7-2, the J call TRBJ1-5, with a tentative D call TRBD1 (6 bases). Sequences were derived from PBMCs, either bulk or a sorted T-cell subset (CD4+, CD8+, memory, or dextramer-sorted; not recorded which), sampled 35 to 50 days after the first yellow fever vaccination. The clonotype was recovered from a man between 18 and 29 years old who received the YFV17D yellow fever vaccine. The CDR3 reads CASSSQTGSNQPQHF. The CDR3 DNA sequence: TGTGCCAGCAGCTCCCAGACAGGTTCTAATCAGCCCCAGCATTTT.